The 14 T cell receptor beta chains presented below share a single source sample, sequenced in a study of blood T cell repertoires in COVID-19. Profiled with immunoSEQ multiplex PCR; TCRdb holds only in-frame clones, not every one. This sample has about 280,000 clones, with roughly four fifths found just once. What was sequenced was peripheral blood. The receptor set was obtained from a woman between 50 and 59 years old who had recovered from COVID-19.

The sample holds a few counts of this clone. This chain links TRBV5-6 with TRBJ2-7, with D perhaps TRBD1 (5 bases). Germline-derived CDR1 and CDR2 are SGHDT and YYEEEE. The ends were cut back, 6 bases at V and 0 bases at J, with 16 bases in the middle. The CDR3 contains 15 residues. The CDR3, as DNA: TGTGCCAGCACCCGAGGCAGGGAACACTCCTACGAGCAGTACTTC. It translates to CASTRGREHSYEQYF.

The chain has TRBV7-3 and TRBJ2-5; a possible D gene is TRBD2 (5 bases). This CDR3 is built from 13 residues. Trimming pared 5 bases from V and 4 bases from J, leaving 11 bases between. Germline CDR1 SGHTA, CDR2 FQGTGA. DNA for the CDR3: TGTGCCAGCAGCCCCAACCGGGGAGAGACCCAGTACTTC. It yields the protein CASSPNRGETQYF.

The chain is built from TRBV6-2 or TRBV6-3 and TRBJ2-7, with D perhaps being TRBD1 or TRBD2 (5 bases each). This CDR3 has 12 amino acids. Germline values: CDR1 MNHEY, CDR2 SVGEGT. Trimming left V 6 bases short and J 6 bases short, with 12 bases between. CDR3 loop: CASSPGLVEQYF. DNA of the CDR3: TGTGCCAGCAGCCCGGGGCTAGTCGAGCAGTACTTC.

This clone was observed once. The rearrangement joins TRBV19 to TRBJ1-2, with D unresolved. This CDR3 contains 13 residues. Between the trimmed V and J ends, which lost 6 bases and 1 base, there was a span of 9 bases. Per germline, CDR1 LNHDA and CDR2 SQIVND (reference sequence). The CDR3 is CASSLAVNYGYTF. The CDR3 DNA sequence: TGTGCCAGTAGCCTGGCGGTTAACTATGGCTACACCTTC.

Notes on this clone: Other nucleotide sequences in the sample specify the same CDR3. The rearrangement uses TRBV28 and TRBJ2-2; possible D gene TRBD1, 7 bases. Trimming cost V 6 bases and J 0 bases, with 14 bases left between them. The CDR3 runs to 16 residues. CDR1 and CDR2 (germline): MDHEN, SYDVKM. DNA for the CDR3: TGTGCCAGCAGCCCGGGGGACAGAGCGAACACCGGGGAGCTGTTTTTT. This encodes CASSPGDRANTGELFF.

The count of this clone is one. The rearrangement uses TRBV4-2 and TRBJ2-3; TRBD2 aligns across 7 bases. V lost 1 base to trimming and J lost 5 bases; unmatched junction nucleotides: 6. This CDR3 comprises 15 residues. CDR1 and CDR2 from the germline V gene are LGHNA and YNFKEQ. This CDR3 is CASSQGAGRVDTQYF. CDR3 DNA sequence: TGTGCCAGCAGCCAAGGAGCGGGGCGGGTAGATACGCAGTATTTT.

Remarks on this clone: The junction and the germline gene differ at one end; a read error may be behind it. This chain uses TRBV29-1 with TRBJ2-1, with a weak D call TRBD2 (6 bases). Germline V CDR1 and CDR2: SQVTM, ANQGSEA. The CDR3 loop spans 14 amino acids. CDR3 sequence (DNA): TGCAGCGTCGAAGAGAGCCGGGGGATCTATGAGCAGTTCTTC. Its protein is CSVEESRGIYEQFF.

CDR3 DNA: TGTGCCAGTAGTCTAGCGGGAGGGAGCTCCTACGAGCAGTACTTC. Translated: CASSLAGGSSYEQYF. J is TRBJ2-7 and V is TRBV19; TRBD2 aligns across 12 bases. V was pared by 5 bases and J by 0 bases, with 2 bases of the junction left unmatched. CDR3 length: 15 residues. Germline values: CDR1 LNHDA, CDR2 SQIVND (reference sequence).

The chain combines TRBV7-2 with TRBJ2-3, with TRBD2 identical over 8 bases. Germline assignment: CDR1 SGHTA and CDR2 FQGNSA. This CDR3 comprises 15 residues. V shed 6 bases, J shed 2 bases, and the junction held 7 bases outside the gene matches. CDR3 amino acids: CASSPGGGLTDTQYF. As DNA, the CDR3 is TGTGCCAGCAGTCCGGGGGGGGGACTCACAGATACGCAGTATTTT.

The chain joins TRBV21-1 to TRBJ2-5; TRBD2, the table's D call, lacks a check against the DNA. TRBV21-1 is a listed pseudogene. CDR3 length equals 15 residues. CDR3 sequence reads: CASSKSSGTGETQYF. The CDR3 region has the DNA TGTGCCAGCAGCAAGTCTAGCGGGACTGGGGAGACCCAGTACTTC.

This sequence joins TRBV28 and TRBJ1-2; D may be TRBD1 (6 bases). V lost 4 bases, J lost 8 bases, and 26 bases lay in between. Germline V gene lookup returns CDR1 MDHEN and CDR2 SYDVKM. The CDR3 totals 17 residues. The CDR3 DNA reads TGTGCCAGCAGTTCTCCTATGGGGCAGGGGCCTCTTCAAGGCTACACCTTC. This encodes CASSSPMGQGPLQGYTF.

The gene calls are TRBV2 and TRBJ2-4; TRBD2 is a possible D gene (6 bases). Germline lookup yields CDR1 SNHLY and CDR2 FYNNEI. Trimming cost V 4 bases and J 6 bases, with 10 bases left between them. The CDR3 covers 13 residues. The CDR3 DNA reads TGTGCCAGCAGTGCAACACTAGCAAACATTCAGTACTTC. It specifies CASSATLANIQYF.

This chain connects TRBV2 to TRBJ2-3; possible D gene TRBD2, 5 bases. Germline V lookup: CDR1 SNHLY, CDR2 FYNNEI. This CDR3 is 17 amino acids long. The V and J ends lost 7 bases and 4 bases respectively, with 24 bases between them. The CDR3 nucleotides read TGTGCCAGCAATAAGGGAGAGCTAGTAGTAGAGGCAGATACGCAGTATTTT. Translated: CASNKGELVVEADTQYF. The full variable domain, in which reference TRBV2 and TRBJ2-3 provide the parts outside the CDR3, is EPEVTQTPSHQVTQMGQEVILRCVPISNHLYFYWYRQILGQKVEFLVSFYNNEISEKSEIFDDQFSVERPDGSNFTLKIRSTKLEDSAMYFCASNKGELVVEADTQYFGPGTRLTVL.

The rearrangement joins TRBV6-5 to TRBJ1-1; no firm D call. This CDR3 is 13 amino acids long. V gave up 5 bases and J gave up 1 base, with 8 bases separating them. CDR1 and CDR2 from the germline V gene are MNHEY and SVGAGI. CDR3 residues: CASSTRQNTEAFF. CDR3 nucleotides: TGTGCCAGCAGTACCCGACAGAACACTGAAGCTTTCTTT.